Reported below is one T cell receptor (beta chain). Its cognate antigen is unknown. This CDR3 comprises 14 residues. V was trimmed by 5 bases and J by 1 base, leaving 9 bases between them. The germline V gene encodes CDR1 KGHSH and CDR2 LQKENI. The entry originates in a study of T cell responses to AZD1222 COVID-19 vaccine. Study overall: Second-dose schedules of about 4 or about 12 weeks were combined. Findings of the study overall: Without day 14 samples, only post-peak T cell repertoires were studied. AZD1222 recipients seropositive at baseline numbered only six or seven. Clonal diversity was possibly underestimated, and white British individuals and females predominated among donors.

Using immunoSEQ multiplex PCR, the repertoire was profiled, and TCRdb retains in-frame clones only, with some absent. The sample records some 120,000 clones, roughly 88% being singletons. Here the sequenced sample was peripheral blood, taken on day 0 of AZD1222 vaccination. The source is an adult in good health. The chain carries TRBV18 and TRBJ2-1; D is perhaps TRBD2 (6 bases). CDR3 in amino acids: CASSAGSSYNEQFF. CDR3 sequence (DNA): TGTGCCAGCTCAGCCGGGAGTTCCTACAATGAGCAGTTCTTC.